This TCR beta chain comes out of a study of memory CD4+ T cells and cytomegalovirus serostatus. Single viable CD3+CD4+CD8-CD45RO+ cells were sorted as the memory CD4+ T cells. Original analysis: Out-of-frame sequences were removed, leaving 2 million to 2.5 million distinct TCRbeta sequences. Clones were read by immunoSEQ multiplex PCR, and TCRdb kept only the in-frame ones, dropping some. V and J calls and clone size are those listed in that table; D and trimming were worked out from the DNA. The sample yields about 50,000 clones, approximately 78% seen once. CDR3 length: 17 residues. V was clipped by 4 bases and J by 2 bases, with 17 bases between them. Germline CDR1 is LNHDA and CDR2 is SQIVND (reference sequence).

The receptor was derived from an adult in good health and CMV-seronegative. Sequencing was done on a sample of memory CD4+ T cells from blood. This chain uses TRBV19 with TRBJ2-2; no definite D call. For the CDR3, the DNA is TGTGCCAGTAGTAGCTCGACCGGTACAGTTAACACCGGGGAGCTGTTTTTT. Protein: CASSSSTGTVNTGELFF.